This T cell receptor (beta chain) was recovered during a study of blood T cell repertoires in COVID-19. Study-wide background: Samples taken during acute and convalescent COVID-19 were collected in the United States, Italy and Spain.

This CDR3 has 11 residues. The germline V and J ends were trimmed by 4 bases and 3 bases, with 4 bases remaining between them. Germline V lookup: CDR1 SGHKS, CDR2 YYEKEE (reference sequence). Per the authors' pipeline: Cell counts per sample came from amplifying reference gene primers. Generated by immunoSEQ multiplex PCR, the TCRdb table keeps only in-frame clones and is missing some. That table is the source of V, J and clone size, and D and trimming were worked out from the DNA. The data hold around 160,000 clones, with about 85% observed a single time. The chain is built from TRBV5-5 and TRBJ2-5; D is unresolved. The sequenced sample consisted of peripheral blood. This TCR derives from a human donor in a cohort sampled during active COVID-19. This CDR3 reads CASSVKETQYF. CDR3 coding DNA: TGTGCCAGCAGCGTAAAAGAGACCCAGTACTTC.